Listed below are T cell receptor beta chains from one sample, sequenced in a study of radiation and T cells in renal cell carcinoma. Clones were sequenced by immunoSEQ multiplex PCR, and TCRdb holds only the in-frame ones, with some missing. The sample yields about 8,900 clones, 55% to 70% seen once. Sequencing used tumor tissue, obtained from a patient whose treatment was nephrectomy without radiotherapy. The receptors come from a man between 60 and 75 years old with renal cell carcinoma. Each CDR3 is given with its conserved first and last residue. The D gene is left open where the match is weak. Expanded clones get a size class; other rows say once, few or many, or leave the size out.

D,V,J,size,CDR3,DNA
NA,TRBV5-1,TRBJ2-3,NA,CASRLQGHGDTQYF,TGCGCCAGCAGGTTGCAGGGGCATGGAGATACGCAGTATTTT
NA,TRBV11-1,TRBJ2-3,NA,CASSLKRTTVTDTQYF,TGTGCCAGCAGCTTAAAACGGACCACCGTCACAGATACGCAGTATTTT
TRBD1,TRBV19,TRBJ1-5,NA,CASSIRTGGPNQPQHF,TGTGCCAGTAGTATAAGGACAGGGGGCCCCAATCAGCCCCAGCATTTT
NA,TRBV19,TRBJ2-2,NA,CASSPGPGNTGELFF,TGTGCCAGTAGCCCAGGCCCAGGGAATACCGGGGAGCTGTTTTTT
NA,TRBV18,TRBJ1-1,NA,CASSAGPMEAFF,TGTGCCAGCTCAGCGGGGCCAATGGAAGCTTTCTTT
NA,TRBV6-5,TRBJ2-3,NA,CASRGVTDTQYF,TGTGCCAGCAGGGGGGTCACAGATACGCAGTATTTT
NA,TRBV29-1,TRBJ2-7,NA,CSVRVGDEQYF,TGCAGCGTACGGGTGGGAGACGAGCAGTACTTC
NA,TRBV30,TRBJ2-1,NA,CACVAGGYNEQFF,TGTGCCTGCGTTGCAGGGGGGTACAATGAGCAGTTCTTC
NA,TRBV28,TRBJ2-7,NA,CASRPRQLEQYF,TGTGCCAGCAGACCAAGACAGCTCGAGCAGTACTTC
TRBD1,TRBV7-9,TRBJ1-4,NA,CASSEGQGARDEKLFF,TGTGCCAGCAGCGAGGGACAGGGGGCGCGGGATGAAAAACTGTTTTTT
NA,TRBV5-1,TRBJ2-6,NA,CASSFRTALISGANVLTF,TGCGCCAGCAGCTTTAGGACAGCCTTGATCTCTGGGGCCAACGTCCTGACTTTC
NA,TRBV7-8,TRBJ1-4,NA,CASSTHTTGGGGKLFF,TGTGCCAGCAGCACCCACACGACAGGCGGAGGGGGAAAACTGTTTTTT
TRBD2,TRBV2,TRBJ2-3,NA,CASGGLAGVTDTQYF,TGTGCCAGCGGGGGACTAGCGGGAGTAACAGATACGCAGTATTTT
TRBD1,TRBV7-9,TRBJ2-2,medium-sized,CASSLLGTATGELFF,TGTGCCAGCAGCTTACTCGGGACAGCCACCGGGGAGCTGTTTTTT
NA,TRBV28,TRBJ1-1,NA,CASSLPIGTEAFF,TGTGCCAGCAGTTTACCCATAGGGACTGAAGCTTTCTTT
NA,TRBV6-4,TRBJ2-1,NA,CASSDQEFGEQFF,TGTGCCAGCAGCGATCAGGAGTTTGGTGAGCAGTTCTTC
NA,TRBV27,TRBJ2-6,NA,CASSFSGPSGANVLTF,TGTGCCAGCAGTTTCTCGGGACCCTCTGGGGCCAACGTCCTGACTTTC
TRBD2,TRBV28,TRBJ2-3,NA,CASSLSGSGGWYF,TGTGCCAGCAGTTTATCGGGGTCGGGGGGATGGTATTTT
TRBD1,TRBV5-4,TRBJ2-3,NA,CASSRKTGGTDTQYF,TGTGCCAGCAGCCGTAAGACAGGGGGCACAGATACGCAGTATTTT
NA,TRBV12-5,TRBJ1-2,NA,CASGAPEGTGYTF,TGTGCTAGTGGTGCTCCGGAAGGGACGGGCTACACCTTC
TRBD2,TRBV25-1,TRBJ2-7,few,CASSGLAGGRGEQYF,TGTGCCAGCAGTGGCCTAGCGGGAGGGAGAGGCGAGCAGTACTTC
NA,TRBV6-4,TRBJ1-6,NA,CASSPQPSYNSPLHF,TGTGCCAGCAGCCCCCAGCCTTCCTATAATTCACCCCTCCACTTT
TRBD1,TRBV19,TRBJ1-5,NA,CASSIGTGFQPQHF,TGTGCCAGTAGTATCGGGACAGGGTTTCAGCCCCAGCATTTT
TRBD1,TRBV7-6,TRBJ1-2,once,CASSLIGTGDGYTF,TGTGCCAGCAGCTTAATTGGGACAGGGGATGGCTACACCTTC
NA,TRBV9,TRBJ1-5,NA,CASSASGYEPQHF,TGTGCCAGCAGCGCCTCAGGGTATGAGCCCCAGCATTTT
TRBD1,TRBV13,TRBJ1-1,NA,CASSLGQGYTEAFF,TGTGCCAGCAGCTTGGGACAGGGTTACACTGAAGCTTTCTTT
TRBD1,TRBV5-1,TRBJ2-7,NA,CASSRDRAWEQYF,TGCGCCAGCAGCAGGGACAGGGCGTGGGAGCAGTACTTC
NA,TRBV20-1,TRBJ1-2,NA,CSVDSYGYTF,TGCAGTGTAGACAGCTATGGCTACACCTTC
NA,TRBV4-1,TRBJ2-1,NA,CASSQERRRHNEQFF,TGCGCCAGCAGCCAAGAAAGGCGGCGCCACAATGAGCAGTTCTTC
TRBD2,TRBV6-6,TRBJ2-1,medium-sized,CAGGLAGYNEQFF,TGTGCCGGGGGACTAGCGGGGTACAATGAGCAGTTCTTC
NA,TRBV28,TRBJ1-5,NA,CASSLSGEGSNQPQHF,TGTGCCAGCAGTTTATCAGGGGAAGGGAGCAATCAGCCCCAGCATTTT
TRBD2,TRBV29-1,TRBJ2-3,once,CSALSGVGGADTQYF,TGCAGCGCTCTCTCAGGGGTCGGGGGGGCAGATACGCAGTATTTT
NA,TRBV29-1,TRBJ1-2,NA,CSVDVSGYGYTF,TGCAGCGTTGATGTCTCAGGCTATGGCTACACCTTC
NA,TRBV2,TRBJ2-3,NA,CASSAGDGRTDTQYF,TGTGCCAGCAGTGCGGGGGACGGTCGCACAGATACGCAGTATTTT
NA,TRBV4-1,TRBJ1-2,NA,CASSQGAGVAYGYTF,TGCGCCAGCAGCCAAGGGGCAGGGGTCGCATATGGCTACACCTTC
NA,TRBV11-2,TRBJ1-2,NA,CASSPSGAYGYTF,TGTGCCAGCAGCCCTTCGGGCGCTTATGGCTACACCTTC
NA,TRBV4-2,TRBJ1-5,NA,CASSQDRLQGPGQPQHF,TGTGCCAGCAGCCAAGATCGTCTCCAGGGCCCAGGTCAGCCCCAGCATTTT
TRBD1,TRBV27,TRBJ2-7,NA,CASRMDRDHEQYF,TGTGCCAGCAGGATGGACAGGGACCACGAGCAGTACTTC
NA,TRBV5-6,TRBJ2-7,NA,CASSLAPNIYEQYF,TGTGCCAGCAGCTTGGCCCCGAATATCTACGAGCAGTACTTC
TRBD1,TRBV4-1,TRBJ1-2,NA,CASSQQEGAAFYGYTF,TGCGCCAGCAGCCAACAAGAGGGGGCCGCATTCTATGGCTACACCTTC
TRBD2,TRBV7-2,TRBJ2-7,NA,CASSLVPAGASEQYF,TGTGCCAGCAGCTTAGTACCAGCGGGAGCTTCCGAGCAGTACTTC
NA,TRBV13,TRBJ1-6,NA,CASRVATTISPLHF,TGTGCCAGCAGGGTAGCGACCACGATTTCACCCCTCCACTTT
NA,TRBV6-5,TRBJ2-5,once,CASRRGGPQETQYF,TGTGCCAGCAGGAGGGGGGGGCCCCAAGAGACCCAGTACTTC
TRBD2,TRBV30,TRBJ2-1,once,CAWSFTYTGLAGGLRQFF,TGTGCCTGGAGTTTCACTTACACCGGACTAGCGGGAGGGTTAAGGCAGTTCTTC
TRBD2,TRBV4-3,TRBJ2-7,NA,CASSQEESGRAAYEQYF,TGCGCCAGCAGCCAAGAGGAAAGCGGGAGGGCCGCTTACGAGCAGTACTTC
NA,TRBV19,TRBJ1-3,medium-sized,CASAPTRQSGNTIYF,TGTGCCAGTGCCCCCACGAGGCAGTCTGGAAACACCATATATTTT
NA,TRBV2,TRBJ2-1,NA,CASRGGTDGRNEQFF,TGTGCCAGCAGGGGGGGGACAGATGGAAGGAATGAGCAGTTCTTC
NA,TRBV4-1,TRBJ2-2,NA,CASSQETGTLTGELFF,TGCGCCAGCAGCCAAGAAACCGGGACTTTAACCGGGGAGCTGTTTTTT
NA,TRBV20-1,TRBJ1-1,medium-sized,CGLVGVPEAFF,TGCGGGCTGGTAGGGGTGCCCGAAGCTTTCTTT
TRBD1,TRBV7-9,TRBJ1-2,medium-sized,CASSSPDRADGYTF,TGTGCCAGCAGCTCGCCGGACAGGGCGGATGGCTACACCTTC
TRBD1,TRBV30,TRBJ1-2,few,CAWSFPGQGRYGYTF,TGTGCCTGGAGTTTTCCGGGACAGGGGCGATATGGCTACACCTTC
TRBD1,TRBV18,TRBJ1-5,NA,CASSRGQASNGNQPQHF,TGTGCCAGCTCACGAGGACAGGCTTCCAACGGCAATCAGCCCCAGCATTTT
TRBD1,TRBV7-7,TRBJ2-2,NA,CASSSGQGATGELFF,TGTGCCAGCAGTTCCGGACAGGGGGCGACCGGGGAGCTGTTTTTT
NA,TRBV7-3,TRBJ2-2,NA,CASSSSRPGELFF,TGTGCCAGCAGCTCCTCTCGCCCCGGGGAGCTGTTTTTT
NA,TRBV20-1,TRBJ1-2,NA,CSAFPRNGYTF,TGCAGTGCCTTCCCCCGGAATGGCTACACCTTC
TRBD1,TRBV7-9,TRBJ1-2,NA,CASSSPGTGGGYTF,TGTGCCAGCAGCTCGCCCGGGACAGGGGGGGGCTACACCTTC
NA,TRBV7-9,TRBJ1-5,few,CASSLGGDFQPQHF,TGTGCCAGCAGCCTGGGGGGTGATTTTCAGCCCCAGCATTTT
TRBD1,TRBV5-6,TRBJ1-2,medium-sized,CASSFGTGTFGYTF,TGTGCCAGCAGCTTTGGGACAGGGACTTTTGGCTACACCTTC
TRBD2,TRBV30,TRBJ2-2,NA,CAWSGLAGGELFF,TGTGCCTGGAGTGGACTAGCGGGCGGGGAGCTGTTTTTT
NA,TRBV7-9,TRBJ1-2,NA,CGVGNYGYTF,TGTGGGGTCGGGAACTATGGCTACACCTTC